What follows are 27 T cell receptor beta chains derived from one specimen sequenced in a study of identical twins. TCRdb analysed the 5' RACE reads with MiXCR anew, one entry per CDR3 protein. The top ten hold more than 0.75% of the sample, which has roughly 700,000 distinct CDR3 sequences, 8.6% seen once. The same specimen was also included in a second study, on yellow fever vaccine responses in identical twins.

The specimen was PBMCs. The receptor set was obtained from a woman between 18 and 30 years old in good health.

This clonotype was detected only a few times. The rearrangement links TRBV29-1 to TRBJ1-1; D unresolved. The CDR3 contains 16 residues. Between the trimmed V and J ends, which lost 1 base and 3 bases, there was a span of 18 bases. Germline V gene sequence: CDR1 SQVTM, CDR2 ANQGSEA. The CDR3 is CSVEVEPLLGYTEAFF. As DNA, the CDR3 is TGCAGCGTTGAAGTCGAACCATTGTTGGGATACACTGAAGCTTTCTTT.

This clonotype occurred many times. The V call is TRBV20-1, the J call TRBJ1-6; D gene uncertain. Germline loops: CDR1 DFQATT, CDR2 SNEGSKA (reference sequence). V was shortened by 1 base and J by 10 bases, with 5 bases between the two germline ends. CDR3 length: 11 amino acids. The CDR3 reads CSARVGSPLHF. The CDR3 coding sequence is TGCAGTGCTAGAGTTGGGTCACCCCTCCACTTT.

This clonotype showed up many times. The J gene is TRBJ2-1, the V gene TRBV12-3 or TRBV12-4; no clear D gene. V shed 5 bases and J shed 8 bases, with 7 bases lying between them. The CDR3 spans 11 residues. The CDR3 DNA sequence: TGTGCCAGCAGTAGGATCGATGAGCAGTTCTTC. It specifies CASSRIDEQFF.

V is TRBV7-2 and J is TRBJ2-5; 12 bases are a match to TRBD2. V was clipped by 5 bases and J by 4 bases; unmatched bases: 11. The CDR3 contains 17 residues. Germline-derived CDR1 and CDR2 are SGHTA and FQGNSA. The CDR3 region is CASSRASGGAGRETQYF. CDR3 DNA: TGTGCCAGCAGCCGCGCTAGCGGGGGGGCCGGGAGAGAGACCCAGTACTTC. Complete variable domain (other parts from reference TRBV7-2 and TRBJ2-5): GAGVSQSPSNKVTEKGKDVELRCDPISGHTALYWYRQSLGQGLEFLIYFQGNSAPDKSGLPSDRFSAERTGGSVSTLTIQRTQQEDSAVYLCASSRASGGAGRETQYFGPGTRLLVL.

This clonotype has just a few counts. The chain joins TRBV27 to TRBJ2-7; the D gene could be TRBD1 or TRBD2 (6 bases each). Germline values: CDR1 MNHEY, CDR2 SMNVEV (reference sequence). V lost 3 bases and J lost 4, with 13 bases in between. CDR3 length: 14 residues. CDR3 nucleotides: TGTGCCAGCAGTTTCTCGGGGGCCGTGTACGAGCAGTACTTC. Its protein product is CASSFSGAVYEQYF.

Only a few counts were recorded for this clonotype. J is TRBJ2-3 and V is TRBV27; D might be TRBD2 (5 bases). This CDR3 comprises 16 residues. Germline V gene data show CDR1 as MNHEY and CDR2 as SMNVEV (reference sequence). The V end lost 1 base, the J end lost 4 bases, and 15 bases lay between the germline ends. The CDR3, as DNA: TGTGCCAGCAGTTTATTGCCGGGGATGGAGGCAGATACGCAGTATTTT. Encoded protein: CASSLLPGMEADTQYF.

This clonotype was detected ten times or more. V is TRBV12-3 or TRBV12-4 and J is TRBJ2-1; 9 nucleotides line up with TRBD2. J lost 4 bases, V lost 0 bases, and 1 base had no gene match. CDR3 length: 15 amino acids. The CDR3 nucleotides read TGTGCCAGCAGTTTAGCTCTAGCGGGATACAATGAGCAGTTCTTC. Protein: CASSLALAGYNEQFF.

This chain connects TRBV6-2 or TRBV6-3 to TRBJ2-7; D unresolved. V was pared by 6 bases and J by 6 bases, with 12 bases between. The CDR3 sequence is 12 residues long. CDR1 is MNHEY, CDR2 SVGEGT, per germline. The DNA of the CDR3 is TGTGCCAGCAGGGACCGCGGCTGCGAGCAGTACTTC. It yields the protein CASRDRGCEQYF.

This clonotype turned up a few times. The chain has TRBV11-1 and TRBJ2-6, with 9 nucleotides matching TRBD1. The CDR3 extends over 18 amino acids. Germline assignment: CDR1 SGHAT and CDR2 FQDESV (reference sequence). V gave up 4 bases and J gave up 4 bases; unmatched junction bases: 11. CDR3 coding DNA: TGTGCCAGCAGCTCTCGGACAGGGGAGGGCTCGGGGGCCAACGTCCTGACTTTC. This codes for CASSSRTGEGSGANVLTF.

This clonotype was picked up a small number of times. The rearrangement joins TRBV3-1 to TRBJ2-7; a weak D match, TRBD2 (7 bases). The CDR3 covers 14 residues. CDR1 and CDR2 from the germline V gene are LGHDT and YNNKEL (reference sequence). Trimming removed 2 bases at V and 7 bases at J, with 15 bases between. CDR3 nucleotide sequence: TGTGCCAGCAGCCAACACGGAGGGGGGGGAGAGCAGTACTTC. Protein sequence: CASSQHGGGGEQYF.

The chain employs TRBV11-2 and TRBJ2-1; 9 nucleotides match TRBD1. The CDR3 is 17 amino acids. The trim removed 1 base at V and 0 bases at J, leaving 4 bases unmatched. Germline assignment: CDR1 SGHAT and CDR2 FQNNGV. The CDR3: CASSLGTGDPSYNEQFF. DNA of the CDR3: TGTGCCAGCAGCTTAGGGACAGGGGATCCCTCCTACAATGAGCAGTTCTTC.

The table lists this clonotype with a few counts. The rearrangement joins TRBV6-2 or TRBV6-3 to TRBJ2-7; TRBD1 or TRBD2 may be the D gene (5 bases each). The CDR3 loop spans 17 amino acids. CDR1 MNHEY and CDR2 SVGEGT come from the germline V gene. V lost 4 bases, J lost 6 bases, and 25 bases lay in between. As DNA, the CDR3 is TGTGCCAGCAGTTCTCCAAAGGGGCCAGCGGCCTCCCCCGAGCAGTACTTC. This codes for CASSSPKGPAASPEQYF.

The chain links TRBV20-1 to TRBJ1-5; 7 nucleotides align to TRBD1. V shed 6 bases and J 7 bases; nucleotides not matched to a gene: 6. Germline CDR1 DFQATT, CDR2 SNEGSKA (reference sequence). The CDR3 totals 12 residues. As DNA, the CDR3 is TGCAGTGCGGAGGGGGCTAGCCAGCCCCAGCATTTT. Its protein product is CSAEGASQPQHF.

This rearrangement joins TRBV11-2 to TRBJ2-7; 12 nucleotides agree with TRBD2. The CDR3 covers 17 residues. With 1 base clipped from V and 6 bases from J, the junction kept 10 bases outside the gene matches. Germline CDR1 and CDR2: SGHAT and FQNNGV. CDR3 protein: CASSLVVTSGSRFEQYF. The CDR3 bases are TGTGCCAGCAGCTTAGTAGTGACTAGCGGGAGTCGATTCGAGCAGTACTTC. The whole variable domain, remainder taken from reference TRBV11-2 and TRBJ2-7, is EAGVAQSPRYKIIEKRQSVAFWCNPISGHATLYWYQQILGQGPKLLIQFQNNGVVDDSQLPKDRFSAERLKGVDSTLKIQPAKLEDSAVYLCASSLVVTSGSRFEQYFGPGTRLTVT.

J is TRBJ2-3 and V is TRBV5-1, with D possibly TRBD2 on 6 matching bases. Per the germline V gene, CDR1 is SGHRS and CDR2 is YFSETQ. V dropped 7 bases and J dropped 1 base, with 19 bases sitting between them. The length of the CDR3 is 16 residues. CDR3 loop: CASGNGGVGGTDTQYF. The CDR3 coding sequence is TGCGCCAGCGGCAATGGCGGGGTCGGAGGCACAGATACGCAGTATTTT.

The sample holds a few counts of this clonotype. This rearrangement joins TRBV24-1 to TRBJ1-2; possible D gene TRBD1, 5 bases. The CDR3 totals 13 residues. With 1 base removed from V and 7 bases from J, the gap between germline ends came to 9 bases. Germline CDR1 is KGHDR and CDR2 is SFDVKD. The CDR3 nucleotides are TGTGCCACCAGTGATTTAACTGGGGGTGGCTACACCTTC. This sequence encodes CATSDLTGGGYTF.

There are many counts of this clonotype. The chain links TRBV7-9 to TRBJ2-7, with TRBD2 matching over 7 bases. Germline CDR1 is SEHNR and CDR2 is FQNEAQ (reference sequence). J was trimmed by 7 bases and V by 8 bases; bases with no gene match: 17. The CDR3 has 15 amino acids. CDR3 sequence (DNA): TGTGCCAGCGCTAATCCAGCGGGACCCTTGGGGGAGCAGTACTTC. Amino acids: CASANPAGPLGEQYF. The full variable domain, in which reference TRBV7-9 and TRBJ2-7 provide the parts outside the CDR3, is DTGVSQNPRHKITKRGQNVTFRCDPISEHNRLYWYRQTLGQGPEFLTYFQNEAQLEKSRLLSDRFSAERPKGSFSTLEIQRTEQGDSAMYLCASANPAGPLGEQYFGPGTRLTVT.

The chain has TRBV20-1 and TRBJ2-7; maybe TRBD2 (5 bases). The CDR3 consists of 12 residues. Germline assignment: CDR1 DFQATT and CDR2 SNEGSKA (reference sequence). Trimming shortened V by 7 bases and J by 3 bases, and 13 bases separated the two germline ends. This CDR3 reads CSGAGDNYEQYF. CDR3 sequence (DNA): TGCAGTGGGGCCGGGGATAACTACGAGCAGTACTTC.

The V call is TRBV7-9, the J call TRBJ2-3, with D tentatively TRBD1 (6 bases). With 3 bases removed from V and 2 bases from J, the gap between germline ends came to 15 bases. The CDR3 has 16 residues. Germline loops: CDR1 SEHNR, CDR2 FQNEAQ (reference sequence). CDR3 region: CASSFWPGQSTDTQYF. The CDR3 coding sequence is TGTGCCAGCAGCTTTTGGCCGGGACAATCCACAGATACGCAGTATTTT.

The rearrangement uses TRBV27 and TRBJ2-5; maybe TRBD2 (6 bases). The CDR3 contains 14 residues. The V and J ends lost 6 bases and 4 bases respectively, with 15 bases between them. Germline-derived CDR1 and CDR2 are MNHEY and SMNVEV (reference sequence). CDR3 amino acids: CASSLLGGVETQYF. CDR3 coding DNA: TGTGCCAGCAGCCTCCTGGGGGGTGTAGAGACCCAGTACTTC.

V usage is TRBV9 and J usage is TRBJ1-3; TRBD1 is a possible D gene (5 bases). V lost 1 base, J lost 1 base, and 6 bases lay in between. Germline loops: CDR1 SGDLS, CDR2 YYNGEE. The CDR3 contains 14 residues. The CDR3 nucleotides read TGTGCCAGCAGCGTACGGGGGTCTGGAAACACCATATATTTT. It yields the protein CASSVRGSGNTIYF.

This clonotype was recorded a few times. The CDR3 protein is CSAKGQGPSYEQYF. CDR3 in DNA: TGCAGTGCTAAGGGACAGGGTCCCTCCTACGAGCAGTACTTC. This sequence joins TRBV20-1 and TRBJ2-7; TRBD1 agrees at 9 bases. CDR1 is DFQATT, CDR2 SNEGSKA, per germline (reference sequence). Losses at the gene ends were 4 bases for V and 0 bases for J; bases not matched to a gene: 4. The CDR3 runs 14 residues.

The CDR3 coding sequence is TGTGCCAGCAGTTACGTCCGGGGGACGGCGAACACCGGGGAGCTGTTTTTT. Translating gives CASSYVRGTANTGELFF. The rearrangement links TRBV6-5 to TRBJ2-2; possible D gene TRBD2, 6 bases. The V end was cut by 2 bases, the J end by 0 bases, with 13 bases between. Germline V gene sequence: CDR1 MNHEY, CDR2 SVGAGI. This CDR3 contains 17 residues.

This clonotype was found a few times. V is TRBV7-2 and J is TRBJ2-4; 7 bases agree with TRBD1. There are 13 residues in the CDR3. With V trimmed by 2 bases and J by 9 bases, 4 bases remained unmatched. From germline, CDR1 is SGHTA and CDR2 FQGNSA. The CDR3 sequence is CASSLPGQPIQYF. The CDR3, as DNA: TGTGCCAGCAGCTTACCGGGACAGCCCATTCAGTACTTC.

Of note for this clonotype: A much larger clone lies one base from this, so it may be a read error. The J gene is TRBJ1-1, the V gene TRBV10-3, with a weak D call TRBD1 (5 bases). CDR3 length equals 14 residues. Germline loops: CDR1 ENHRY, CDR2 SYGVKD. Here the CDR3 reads CAISWGGTNAEAFF. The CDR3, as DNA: TGTGCCATCAGTTGGGGGGGGACGAACGCTGAAGCTTTCTTT.

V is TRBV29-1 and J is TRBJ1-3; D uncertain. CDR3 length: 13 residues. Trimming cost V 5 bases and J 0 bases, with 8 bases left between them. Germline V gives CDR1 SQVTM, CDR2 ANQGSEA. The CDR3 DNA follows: TGCAGCGTTCAACGAGGCTCTGGAAACACCATATATTTT. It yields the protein CSVQRGSGNTIYF.

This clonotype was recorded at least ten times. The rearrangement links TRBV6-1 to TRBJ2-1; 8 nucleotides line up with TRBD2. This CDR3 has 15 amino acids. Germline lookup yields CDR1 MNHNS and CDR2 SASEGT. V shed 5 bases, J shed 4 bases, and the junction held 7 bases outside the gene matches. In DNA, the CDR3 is TGTGCCAGCAGTAAGTCGGGACTAGAGTACAATGAGCAGTTCTTC. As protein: CASSKSGLEYNEQFF.